The next 15 T cell receptor beta chains were all read from a single sample in a study of blood T cell repertoires in COVID-19 (TCRdb year 2020). Library method: the immunoSEQ multiplex PCR assay. The immuneACCESS repertoire file appears here via TCRdb, limited to in-frame rearrangements. These files lack a portion of the clones; in checked studies, under half of the deficit traces to unresolved V genes, and the cause of the others is not known. This sample has 100,000 to 110,000 clones in its table, and about 85% of those were observed once. Jointly, the top ten make up around 13% of the sample. Source material: peripheral blood. The receptors here all came from a human donor in a cohort sampled during active COVID-19.

This clone was seen only a few times. The chain joins TRBV29-1 to TRBJ2-1; a weak D match, TRBD2 (5 bases). This CDR3 spans 12 amino acids. Germline assignment: CDR1 SQVTM and CDR2 ANQGSEA. The ends were cut back, 1 base at V and 4 bases at J, with 5 bases in the middle. The CDR3 nucleotides are TGCAGCGTTGAAGGGACTTACAATGAGCAGTTCTTC. Amino acid sequence: CSVEGTYNEQFF.

The J gene is TRBJ2-7, the V gene TRBV7-9; 9 bases are a match to TRBD2. In germline, CDR1 is SEHNR, CDR2 FQNEAQ (reference sequence). V lost 1 base and J lost 0; bases outside the gene matches: 4. This CDR3 has 16 amino acids. CDR3 DNA: TGTGCCAGCAGCTTAGAGCTAGCGGGACGCTCCTACGAGCAGTACTTC. This codes for CASSLELAGRSYEQYF.

J is TRBJ2-2 and V is TRBV7-9; possibly TRBD1 for D (5 bases). The V and J ends lost 5 bases and 3 bases respectively, with 19 bases between them. CDR1 is SEHNR and CDR2 is FQNEAQ in the germline V gene (reference sequence). This CDR3 has 17 amino acids. The DNA for the CDR3 is TGTGCCAGCAGCCCTGAAAGACAGACCGACTACACCGGGGAGCTGTTTTTT. Residues: CASSPERQTDYTGELFF.

CDR3: CASSRETPHEQYF. Written as DNA, the CDR3 is TGTGCCAGCAGTCGAGAGACTCCCCACGAGCAGTACTTC. This chain links TRBV11-2 with TRBJ2-7; the D is unclear. Deletions cut 6 bases from V and 5 bases from J, with 14 bases between. The CDR3 totals 13 residues. CDR1 and CDR2 from the germline V gene are SGHAT and FQNNGV.

The rearrangement joins TRBV5-1 to TRBJ1-2; TRBD1 is a possible D gene (5 bases). V was pared by 4 bases and J by 5 bases, with 18 bases between. The CDR3 is made up of 15 amino acids. The V gene's germline CDR1 is SGHRS and CDR2 YFSETQ. CDR3: CASSHVPGVFYGYTF. In DNA form, the CDR3 reads TGCGCCAGCAGCCACGTCCCGGGGGTCTTTTATGGCTACACCTTC. Supplemented by reference TRBV5-1 and TRBJ1-2, the full variable domain reads KAGVTQTPRYLIKTRGQQVTLSCSPISGHRSVSWYQQTPGQGLQFLFEYFSETQRNKGNFPGRFSGRQFSNSRSEMNVSTLELGDSALYLCASSHVPGVFYGYTFGSGTRLTVV.

The genes are TRBV5-1 and TRBJ2-5; no firm D call. Trimming removed 0 bases at V and 5 bases at J, with 14 bases between. Germline CDR1 and CDR2: SGHRS and YFSETQ. The CDR3 is 15 residues long. This CDR3 reads CASSLANPGQETQYF. DNA for the CDR3: TGCGCCAGCAGCTTGGCCAACCCTGGCCAGGAGACCCAGTACTTC.

The chain carries TRBV5-1 and TRBJ2-2; TRBD2 agrees at 13 bases. V lost 2 bases to trimming and J lost 0 bases; unmatched junction nucleotides: 7. The CDR3 runs 19 residues. The germline CDR1 and CDR2 sequences are SGHRS and YFSETQ. CDR3 in amino acids: CASSFRLAGGLANTGELFF. The CDR3 DNA reads TGCGCCAGCAGCTTTAGACTAGCGGGGGGACTTGCGAACACCGGGGAGCTGTTTTTT.

The V call is TRBV19, the J call TRBJ1-2; D is undetermined. In germline, CDR1 is LNHDA, CDR2 SQIVND (reference sequence). V lost 5 bases to trimming and J lost 2 bases, with 9 bases between them. This CDR3 has 13 residues. The CDR3 sequence is CASSVTRNYGYTF. DNA for the CDR3: TGTGCCAGTAGTGTCACCCGGAACTATGGCTACACCTTC.

DNA for the CDR3: TGTGCCAGCAGTGGGACCGGGGTAGCGGGGGGGGGTTACAATGAGCAGTTCTTC. As protein: CASSGTGVAGGGYNEQFF. The chain recombines TRBV25-1 with TRBJ2-1; TRBD2 aligns across 11 bases. Per germline, CDR1 MGHDK and CDR2 SYGVNS. Trimming took 4 bases from V and 4 from J; bases not matched to a gene: 12. The CDR3 has 18 residues.

The table lists this clone with a count of one. This chain's CDR3 is CASSPQGQNTEAFF. The DNA of the CDR3 is TGTGCCAGCTCACCACAGGGACAGAACACTGAAGCTTTCTTT. This chain links TRBV18 with TRBJ1-1, with D maybe TRBD1 (6 bases). The CDR3 runs to 14 residues. V lost 1 base and J 1 base, leaving 7 bases between the germline ends. CDR1 is KGHSH and CDR2 is LQKENI in the germline V gene.

This rearrangement joins TRBV4-3 to TRBJ1-2; 12 bases are a match to TRBD1. Looked up from germline, CDR1 is LGHNA and CDR2 is YSLEER. Losses at the gene ends were 3 bases for V and 4 bases for J; bases not matched to a gene: 6. The CDR3 contains 16 residues. The CDR3 coding sequence is TGCGCCAGCAGCCAGGCCGGGACAGGGGGCTTCTATGGCTACACCTTC. Protein: CASSQAGTGGFYGYTF.

The chain has TRBV6-5 and TRBJ1-6; D may be TRBD1 (6 bases). This CDR3 contains 15 residues. Looked up from germline, CDR1 is MNHEY and CDR2 is SVGAGI. V was clipped by 7 bases and J by 7 bases, with 17 bases between them. Here the CDR3 reads CASTRHFQGNSPLHF. CDR3 DNA: TGTGCCAGCACTAGACACTTCCAGGGGAATTCACCCCTCCACTTT.

J is TRBJ2-7 and V is TRBV19, with a possible D match to TRBD2 (6 bases). This CDR3 has 13 residues. Trimming took 5 bases from V and 0 from J, leaving 8 bases between them. Germline V CDR1 and CDR2: LNHDA, SQIVND (reference sequence). The CDR3 loop reads CASSRGTSYEQYF. The CDR3 bases are TGTGCCAGTAGTCGGGGGACCTCCTACGAGCAGTACTTC.

This chain connects TRBV19 to TRBJ1-4, with 7 bases matching TRBD1. This CDR3 contains 14 residues. The germline CDR1 and CDR2 sequences are LNHDA and SQIVND (reference sequence). Trimming removed 4 bases from V and 8 bases from J; junction bases left unmatched: 7. In nucleotides, the CDR3 is TGTGCCAGTAGTAATACAGGGGAAGTGGAAAAACTGTTTTTT. Protein product: CASSNTGEVEKLFF.

The chain employs TRBV5-8 and TRBJ2-7; TRBD2 matches 13 bases. The V and J ends lost 0 bases and 2 bases, in that order; junction bases with no gene match: 5. The CDR3 covers 17 residues. The germline CDR1 and CDR2 sequences are SGHTS and YDEGEE. The CDR3 here is CASSLGTSGSLPYEQYF. In nucleotides, the CDR3 is TGTGCCAGCAGCTTGGGGACTAGCGGGAGCCTTCCCTACGAGCAGTACTTC.